What follows are 17 T cell receptor beta chains derived from one specimen sequenced in a study of technical replicates of blood from several donors. Assay used: immunoSEQ multiplex PCR; TCRdb lists only in-frame clones, some missing. The sample lists about 83,000 clones; about 97% were seen once. Sequenced: T cells isolated from PBMCs. All receptors come from a human donor in good health.

The chain couples TRBV27 to TRBJ2-5; 9 nucleotides agree with TRBD2. The CDR3 is 15 residues long. CDR1 is MNHEY and CDR2 is SMNVEV in the germline V gene (reference sequence). CDR3 DNA sequence: TGTGCTATTACCGAGGAGAGCGGGAGGCAAGAGACCCAGTACTTC. The encoded protein is CAITEESGRQETQYF.

The rearrangement joins TRBV7-8 to TRBJ2-7; maybe TRBD1 (5 bases). CDR1 SGHVS and CDR2 FQNEAQ come from the germline V gene. The CDR3 covers 12 residues. V shed 2 bases and J shed 5 bases, with 7 bases lying between them. The CDR3 DNA sequence: TGTGCCAGCAGCTTACACAGGAACGAGCAGTACTTC. As protein: CASSLHRNEQYF.

J is TRBJ1-2 and V is TRBV30; D not resolved. Trimming shortened V by 0 bases and J by 4 bases, and 9 bases separated the two germline ends. Germline assignment: CDR1 GTSNPN and CDR2 SVGIG (reference sequence). The CDR3 totals 13 residues. CDR3 region: CAWSVIGGYGYTF. The DNA for the CDR3 is TGTGCCTGGAGTGTAATAGGAGGCTATGGCTACACCTTC.

Notes on this clone: A junction boundary mismatches the germline segment, possibly from a read error. V is TRBV27 and J is TRBJ2-7; 7 bases match TRBD1. Germline V gene data show CDR1 as MNHEY and CDR2 as SMNVEV (reference sequence). The CDR3 covers 14 residues. The CDR3 sequence is CASSLDRTHSRVNF. CDR3 in DNA: TGTGCCAGCAGTCTGGACAGGACCCACTCGAGGGTGAACTTC.

This rearrangement joins TRBV30 to TRBJ1-1; 9 positions agree with TRBD1. The length of the CDR3 is 13 residues. The germline V gene encodes CDR1 GTSNPN and CDR2 SVGIG (reference sequence). V lost 6 bases to trimming and J lost 5 bases; unmatched junction nucleotides: 7. The CDR3 protein is CACSIGTGTEAFF. CDR3 in DNA: TGTGCCTGCTCTATCGGGACAGGGACTGAAGCTTTCTTT.

The chain couples TRBV2 to TRBJ2-3; unclear D gene. V was cut by 9 bases and J by 3 bases, with 7 bases left in between. CDR3 length: 11 amino acids. Germline assignment: CDR1 SNHLY and CDR2 FYNNEI. The CDR3 region has the DNA TGTGCCAGTGAACAGACAGATACGCAGTATTTT. The encoded protein is CASEQTDTQYF.

This clone appeared a single time. This chain links TRBV7-8 with TRBJ2-1; TRBD2 is a possible D gene (5 bases). V lost 0 bases and J 0 bases, leaving 9 bases between the germline ends. This CDR3 spans 16 amino acids. CDR1 is SGHVS and CDR2 is FQNEAQ in the germline V gene. The CDR3 sequence is CASSLAVGISYNEQFF. CDR3 nucleotides: TGTGCCAGCAGCTTAGCGGTCGGGATCTCCTACAATGAGCAGTTCTTC.

This clone was seen just once. V and J are TRBV6-5 and TRBJ2-7, with 8 bases lining up with TRBD1. Germline V lookup: CDR1 MNHEY, CDR2 SVGAGI. This CDR3 spans 13 amino acids. Trimming at V came to 11 bases and at J to 1 base, leaving 7 bases not matched to a gene. Written as DNA, the CDR3 is TGTGCCCTGGGGACAGGTGTTTCCTACGAGCAGTACTTC. Its translation is CALGTGVSYEQYF.

V and J are TRBV30 and TRBJ1-1; no firm D call. The length of the CDR3 is 13 residues. CDR1 is GTSNPN, CDR2 SVGIG, per germline (reference sequence). Trimming took 3 bases from V and 0 from J, leaving 8 bases between them. The CDR3 loop reads CAWRRVMNTEAFF. The CDR3 DNA reads TGTGCCTGGAGGAGGGTCATGAACACTGAAGCTTTCTTT.

The chain uses TRBV7-2 and TRBJ2-5; weak D call: TRBD1 (5 bases). The CDR3 is 15 amino acids. Germline CDR1 and CDR2: SGHTA and FQGNSA. V lost 1 base and J lost 4, with 13 bases in between. The CDR3 loop is CASSLDGARVETQYF. As DNA, the CDR3 is TGTGCCAGCAGCTTAGATGGGGCAAGGGTAGAGACCCAGTACTTC. Looking up the rest from reference TRBV7-2 and TRBJ2-5 gives the full variable domain: GAGVSQSPSNKVTEKGKDVELRCDPISGHTALYWYRQSLGQGLEFLIYFQGNSAPDKSGLPSDRFSAERTGGSVSTLTIQRTQQEDSAVYLCASSLDGARVETQYFGPGTRLLVL.

In this sample, this clone turned up once. This sequence joins TRBV4-3 and TRBJ2-1, with 7 bases matching TRBD2. This CDR3 has 18 residues. The J segment lost 1 base and the V segment lost 4 bases, leaving 13 bases of the junction unmatched. Germline-derived CDR1 and CDR2 are LGHNA and YSLEER. The DNA for the CDR3 is TGCGCCAGCAGCCGCACTTTGGGCGGGAGTGCATCCTACAATGAGCAGTTCTTC. This codes for CASSRTLGGSASYNEQFF.

V and J are TRBV6-5 and TRBJ2-1, with TRBD2 identical over 8 bases. The germline CDR1 and CDR2 sequences are MNHEY and SVGAGI. The CDR3 is 16 amino acids. The junction had 10 bases not matched to a gene; V was cut back by 4 bases and J by 5 bases. CDR3 sequence reads: CASSFPPGRGDNEQFF. In DNA, the CDR3 is TGTGCCAGCAGTTTCCCCCCCGGGAGGGGAGACAATGAGCAGTTCTTC.

V and J are TRBV11-3 and TRBJ2-7; no reliable D call. The CDR3 runs 14 residues. The V end was cut by 5 bases, the J end by 2 bases, with 13 bases between. The V gene's germline CDR1 is SGHNT and CDR2 YENEEA. As DNA, the CDR3 is TGTGCCAGCAGCATCCTCGCGTCTACCTACGAGCAGTACTTC. As protein: CASSILASTYEQYF.

The chain joins TRBV5-1 to TRBJ1-2, with 9 bases that match TRBD1. This CDR3 has 15 residues. Unmatched junction bases numbered 5, after V lost 4 bases and J lost 1 base. Germline lookup yields CDR1 SGHRS and CDR2 YFSETQ. CDR3 sequence (DNA): TGCGCCAGCAGCCCCGGGACAGGGAATAACTATGGCTACACCTTC. Translation: CASSPGTGNNYGYTF.

The count of this clone is one. This chain connects TRBV7-2 to TRBJ2-2; D possibly corresponds to TRBD2 (6 bases). Germline assignment: CDR1 SGHTA and CDR2 FQGNSA. The CDR3 sequence is 16 residues long. V was clipped by 4 bases and J by 4 bases, with 16 bases between them. The chain's CDR3 is CASSSNSGVGTGELFF. The CDR3 region has the DNA TGTGCCAGCAGCTCGAATTCGGGGGTCGGCACCGGGGAGCTGTTTTTT.

V and J are TRBV5-1 and TRBJ2-7; 11 bases are shared with TRBD2. This CDR3 region has 15 residues. CDR1 and CDR2 from the germline V gene are SGHRS and YFSETQ. The trim removed 4 bases at V and 3 bases at J, leaving 6 bases unmatched. In DNA, the CDR3 is TGCGCCAGCAGCCGGGGGACTAGCGGAGTCTACGAGCAGTACTTC. Its protein product is CASSRGTSGVYEQYF.

J is TRBJ2-7 and V is TRBV6-5, with 8 nucleotides matching TRBD2. The CDR3 spans 15 residues. Germline loops: CDR1 MNHEY, CDR2 SVGAGI. V dropped 0 bases and J dropped 6; count of bases not matched to a gene: 7. DNA for the CDR3: TGTGCCAGCAGTTACTCCCACAGCGGGAGTTTCGAGCAGTACTTC. Translation gives CASSYSHSGSFEQYF.